The source of this T cell receptor (beta chain) is a study of blood T cell repertoires in COVID-19 (dated by TCRdb to 2018 to 2021). General notes on the study: The collaborator samples originated in the United States, Italy and Spain and spanned the acute and convalescent phases of COVID-19. The material from the prospective study consisted of cDNA or gDNA derived from T cells, B-cell-depleted T cells, or PBMCs. The repertoires were released in a freely available public database meant as a resource for research on the immune response to SARS-CoV-2. The dataset comprised deeply sampled blood TCRbeta repertoires from subjects exposed to, actively infected with, or recovered from COVID-19. Samples came from the ongoing ImmuneRACE study (first 160 participants) plus 1,254 subjects from 6 global collaborators. A de-identified subject ID, COVID-19 status, age in years and sex were almost always included in the sample metadata. Where available, HLA class I and class II types were obtained from metadata supplied by the sample provider rather than from assay-based typing. The paper as a whole reports these results and caveats: The amount of clinical and demographic metadata varied by source and participant and was provided uncurated.

The immunoSEQ Assay, a bias-controlled multiplex PCR, was used to amplify TCRbeta CDR3 regions from genomic DNA. Concerning the study's data processing: The number of nucleated cells in each sample was estimated by amplification of reference gene primers within the assay. To quantify the absolute abundance of each unique TCRbeta CDR3 rearrangement, sequence reads were collapsed and filtered. For each sample, productive Simpson clonality was calculated by taking the square root of Simpson's diversity index across productive rearrangements. What TCRdb holds here is the immuneACCESS table cut down to in-frame rearrangements. Part of the clones is not present; checked against another copy, under half of the missing clones reflect an unresolved V gene, and the others are unexplained. That table supplies the V and J calls and clone size; D and trimming were determined from the DNA. The sample table holds about 83,000 clones, of which more than 75% were seen once. Around 21% of the sample belongs to the ten largest clones.

The collaborating institutions used their own protocols to collect whole blood in K2EDTA tubes. For TCRbeta analysis, collaborators shipped samples as frozen whole blood, isolated PBMCs, or DNA extracted from either of those sample types. Note on this clone: Its antigen is still unknown. It has no much larger one-base neighbor in the sample; base qualities were not kept.

This clonotype was sampled from an elderly woman with active or convalescent COVID-19. The sequenced sample was peripheral blood.

The sequenced DNA: TGTGCCAGCTCCTTACTCCAGAACACTGAAGCTTTCTTT. Its protein reads: CASSLLQNTEAFF. The rearrangement joined TRBV5-6 to TRBJ1-1; the D gene remains uncertain. Its CDR3 holds 13 amino acids, cysteine through phenylalanine. Only the CDR3 region is kept as DNA, spanning 39 bases read in frame from base 1. The V and J ends are trimmed by 7 bases and 1 base, leaving 11 bases between them. According to the germline V gene, CDR1 reads SGHDT and CDR2 reads YYEEEE.